This TCR beta chain was recovered during a study of cytomegalovirus exposure and HLA in healthy donors. With regard to this clone: Its antigen remains unknown.

Primers: 60 Vbeta forward and 13 Jbeta reverse. Produced via immunoSEQ multiplex PCR; TCRdb's table is partial and in-frame only. Of 50,000 to 60,000 clones listed, roughly 74% are singletons. The CDR3 has 14 residues. Germline V CDR1 and CDR2: MGHRA, YSYEKL. V was trimmed by 1 base and J by 2 bases, leaving 8 bases between them. General observations from the study: Cytomegalovirus association was listed for 150 to 200 TCR beta chains. An analysis was carried out at a later point. It showed that HLA-associated TCR beta chains were more clonally expanded than equally common non-associated chains.

This receptor was obtained from a female donor in good health and CMV-seronegative. Input material: PBMCs. J is TRBJ1-2 and V is TRBV4-1, with a possible D match to TRBD1 (5 bases). CDR3 bases: TGCGCCAGCAGCCAAGTCCCAGGGAACTATGGCTACACCTTC. It encodes CASSQVPGNYGYTF.